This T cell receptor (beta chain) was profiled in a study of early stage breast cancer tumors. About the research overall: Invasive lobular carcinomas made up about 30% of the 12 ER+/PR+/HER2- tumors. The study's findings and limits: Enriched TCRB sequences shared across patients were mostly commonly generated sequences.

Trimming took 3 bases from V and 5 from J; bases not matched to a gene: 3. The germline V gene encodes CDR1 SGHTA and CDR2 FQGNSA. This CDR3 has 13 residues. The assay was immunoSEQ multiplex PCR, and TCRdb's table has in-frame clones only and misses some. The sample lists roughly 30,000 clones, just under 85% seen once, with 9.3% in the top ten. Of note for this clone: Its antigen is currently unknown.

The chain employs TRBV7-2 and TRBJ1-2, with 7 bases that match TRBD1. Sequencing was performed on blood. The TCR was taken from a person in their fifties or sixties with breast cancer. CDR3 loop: CASSFGQVYGYTF. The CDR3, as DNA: TGTGCCAGCAGCTTCGGACAGGTGTATGGCTACACCTTC.